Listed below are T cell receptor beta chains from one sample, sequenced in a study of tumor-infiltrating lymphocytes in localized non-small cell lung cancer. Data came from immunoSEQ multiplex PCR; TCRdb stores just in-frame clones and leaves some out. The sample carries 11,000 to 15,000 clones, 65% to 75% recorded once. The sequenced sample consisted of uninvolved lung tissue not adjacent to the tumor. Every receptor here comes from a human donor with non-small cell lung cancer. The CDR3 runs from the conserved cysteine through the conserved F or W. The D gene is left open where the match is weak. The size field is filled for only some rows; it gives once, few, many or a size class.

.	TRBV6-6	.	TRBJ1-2	CASIRGSGYTF	TGTGCCAGCATCAGGGGTAGTGGCTACACCTTC
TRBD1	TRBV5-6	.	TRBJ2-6	CASSLMTGLGANVLTF	TGTGCCAGCAGCTTGATGACAGGGCTTGGGGCCAACGTCCTGACTTTC
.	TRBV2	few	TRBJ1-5	CASSIRSDQPQHF	TGTGCCAGCAGCATCAGGTCCGATCAGCCCCAGCATTTT
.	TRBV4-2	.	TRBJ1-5	CASSQDRVGPQHF	TGTGCCAGCAGCCAAGATCGAGTTGGGCCCCAGCATTTT
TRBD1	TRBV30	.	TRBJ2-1	CAWTTGMVNEQFF	TGTGCCTGGACGACAGGGATGGTCAATGAGCAGTTCTTC
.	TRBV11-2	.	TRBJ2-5	CASSLGRVPGETQYF	TGTGCCAGCAGCTTAGGCCGAGTTCCCGGAGAGACCCAGTACTTC
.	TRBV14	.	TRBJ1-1	CASSPPGMNTEAFF	TGTGCCAGCAGCCCCCCCGGGATGAACACTGAAGCTTTCTTT
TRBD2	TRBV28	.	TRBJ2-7	CASIPPAGEGSYEQYF	TGTGCCAGCATCCCCCCCGCGGGAGAGGGCTCCTACGAGCAGTACTTC
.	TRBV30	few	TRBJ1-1	CAWSSRGTEAFF	TGTGCCTGGAGTAGCAGGGGCACTGAAGCTTTCTTT
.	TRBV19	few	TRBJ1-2	CASSLQTFAYGYTF	TGTGCCAGTAGTTTACAGACCTTTGCCTATGGCTACACCTTC
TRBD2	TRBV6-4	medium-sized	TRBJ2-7	CASSGGLESIIEQYF	TGTGCCAGCAGCGGCGGACTAGAGAGCATTATTGAGCAGTACTTC
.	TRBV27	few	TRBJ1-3	CASSLLGPGYSGNTIYF	TGTGCCAGCAGTTTATTAGGCCCGGGCTACTCTGGAAACACCATATATTTT
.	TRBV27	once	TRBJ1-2	CARREPGYTF	TGTGCCCGAAGGGAGCCTGGCTACACCTTC
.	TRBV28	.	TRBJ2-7	CASSLYGGGTYEQYF	TGTGCCAGCAGTTTATACGGCGGAGGGACCTACGAGCAGTACTTC
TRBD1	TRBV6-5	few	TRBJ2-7	CASSRGTGYYEQYF	TGTGCCAGCAGTCGGGGGACAGGGTATTACGAGCAGTACTTC
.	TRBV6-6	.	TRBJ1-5	CASSYRGTREPQHF	TGTGCCAGCAGTTACAGAGGGACTAGGGAACCCCAGCATTTT
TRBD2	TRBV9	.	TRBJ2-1	CASSVAAGVEQFF	TGTGCCAGCAGCGTAGCGGCGGGAGTTGAGCAGTTCTTC
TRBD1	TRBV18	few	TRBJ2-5	CASSPRDRGGETQYF	TGTGCCAGCTCCCCCCGGGACAGGGGTGGAGAGACCCAGTACTTC
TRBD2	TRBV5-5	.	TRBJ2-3	CASSLGISGKRDTQYF	TGTGCCAGCAGCTTGGGTATTAGCGGGAAAAGAGATACGCAGTATTTT
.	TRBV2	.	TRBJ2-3	CASSFPRSGADTQYF	TGTGCCAGCAGTTTCCCGCGGAGTGGCGCAGATACGCAGTATTTT
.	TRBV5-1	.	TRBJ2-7	CASSTGGTSSSYEQYF	TGCGCCAGCAGCACCGGCGGGACTTCGAGCTCCTACGAGCAGTACTTC
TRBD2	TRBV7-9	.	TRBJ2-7	CASSDGLVGEQYF	TGTGCCAGCAGCGACGGACTAGTCGGTGAGCAGTACTTC
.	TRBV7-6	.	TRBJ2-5	CASSLVGFRETQYF	TGTGCCAGCAGCTTAGTGGGTTTCCGGGAGACCCAGTACTTC
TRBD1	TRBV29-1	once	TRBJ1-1	CSVRDRGFEAFF	TGCAGCGTAAGGGACAGGGGGTTTGAGGCTTTCTTT
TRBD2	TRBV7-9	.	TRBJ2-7	CASSSTSGISYEQYF	TGTGCCAGCAGCTCTACTAGCGGAATTTCCTACGAGCAGTACTTC
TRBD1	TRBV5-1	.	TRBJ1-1	CASSAGTANTEAFF	TGCGCCAGCAGCGCCGGGACAGCGAACACTGAAGCTTTCTTT
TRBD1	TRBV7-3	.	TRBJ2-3	CASSRTGSTDTQYF	TGTGCCAGCAGCCGGACAGGGAGCACAGATACGCAGTATTTT
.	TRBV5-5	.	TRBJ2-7	CASSLVFGGRGVVAYEQYF	TGTGCCAGCAGCTTGGTCTTTGGCGGACGAGGAGTTGTTGCCTACGAGCAGTACTTC
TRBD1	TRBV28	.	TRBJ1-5	CASRGQGAGFSNQPQHF	TGTGCCAGCAGGGGACAGGGGGCAGGGTTTAGCAATCAGCCCCAGCATTTT
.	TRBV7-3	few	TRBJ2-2	CASSLGGQVAGELFF	TGTGCCAGCAGCTTAGGGGGGCAGGTGGCCGGGGAGCTGTTTTTT
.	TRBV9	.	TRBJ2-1	CASNPGDSYNEQFF	TGTGCCAGCAACCCAGGGGACTCCTACAATGAGCAGTTCTTC
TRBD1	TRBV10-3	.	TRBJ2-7	CASGKGQGYEQYF	TGTGCCAGCGGAAAGGGACAGGGATACGAGCAGTACTTC
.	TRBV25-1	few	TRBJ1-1	CASRPTGPNTEAFF	TGTGCCAGCAGACCGACAGGACCGAACACTGAAGCTTTCTTT
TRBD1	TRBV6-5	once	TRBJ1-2	CASSAGGSYGYTF	TGTGCCAGCAGTGCAGGGGGCAGCTATGGCTACACCTTC
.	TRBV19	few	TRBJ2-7	CASSIGNRGTYEQYF	TGTGCCAGTAGTATAGGAAATCGGGGCACCTACGAGCAGTACTTC
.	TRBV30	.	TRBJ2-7	CAWRLQGFYEQYF	TGTGCCTGGAGACTACAGGGATTCTACGAGCAGTACTTC
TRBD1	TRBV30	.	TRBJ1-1	CAWSPGQGLLTEAFF	TGTGCCTGGAGTCCCGGACAGGGACTGTTGACTGAAGCTTTCTTT
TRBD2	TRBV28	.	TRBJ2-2	CASTPGLAGGTGELFF	TGTGCCAGCACCCCGGGACTAGCGGGAGGTACCGGGGAGCTGTTTTTT
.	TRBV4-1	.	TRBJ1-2	CASSQGGYYGYTF	TGCGCCAGCAGCCAAGGGGGTTACTATGGCTACACCTTC
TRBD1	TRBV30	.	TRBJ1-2	CAFSRGQGTGTF	TGTGCCTTCTCCAGGGGACAGGGAACAGGCACCTTC
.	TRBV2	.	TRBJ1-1	CATSRESLGEAFF	TGTGCCACTAGTCGGGAATCCTTGGGTGAAGCTTTCTTT
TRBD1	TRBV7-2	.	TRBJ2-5	CASSAGGSETQYF	TGTGCCAGCAGCGCAGGGGGCTCGGAGACCCAGTACTTC
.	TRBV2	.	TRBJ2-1	CASKASGEQFF	TGTGCCAGCAAAGCCAGCGGGGAGCAGTTCTTC
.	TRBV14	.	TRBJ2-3	CASSQGGSRTSPTDTQYF	TGTGCCAGCAGCCAAGGCGGTTCTAGGACTTCCCCCACAGATACGCAGTATTTT
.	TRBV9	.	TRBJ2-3	CASSVYGSNTDTQYF	TGTGCCAGCAGCGTATATGGCAGTAACACAGATACGCAGTATTTT
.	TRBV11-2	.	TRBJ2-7	CASSWGQEQYF	TGTGCCAGCAGCTGGGGCCAGGAGCAGTACTTC
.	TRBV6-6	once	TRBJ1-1	CASSPARGRFTEAFF	TGTGCCAGCAGCCCCGCCAGGGGCCGTTTCACTGAAGCTTTCTTT
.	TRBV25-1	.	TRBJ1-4	CASRGQDRANEKLFF	TGTGCCAGCAGAGGCCAGGACAGAGCTAATGAAAAACTGTTTTTT
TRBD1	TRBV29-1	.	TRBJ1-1	CSVQDRMNTEAFF	TGCAGCGTCCAGGACAGGATGAACACTGAAGCTTTCTTT
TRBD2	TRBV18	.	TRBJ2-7	CASSPSLAGGGEQYF	TGTGCCAGCTCACCAAGCCTAGCGGGAGGAGGTGAGCAGTACTTC
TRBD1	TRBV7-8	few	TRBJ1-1	CASSQGAFGSTEAFF	TGTGCCAGCAGCCAGGGGGCGTTTGGGAGCACTGAAGCTTTCTTT
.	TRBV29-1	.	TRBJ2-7	CSVGTGSYEQYF	TGCAGCGTGGGGACGGGTTCCTACGAGCAGTACTTC
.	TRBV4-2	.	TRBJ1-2	CASSRRIGANYGYTF	TGTGCCAGCAGCCGTAGGATTGGAGCTAACTATGGCTACACCTTC
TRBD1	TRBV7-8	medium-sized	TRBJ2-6	CASSLTGTASPGGANVLTF	TGTGCCAGCAGCTTAACCGGGACAGCCTCACCGGGGGGGGCCAACGTCCTGACTTTC
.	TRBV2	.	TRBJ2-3	CASSEIGSGGTDTQYF	TGTGCCAGCAGTGAAATCGGGAGTGGGGGCACAGATACGCAGTATTTT
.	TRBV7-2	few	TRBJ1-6	CASSFEQGNSPLHF	TGTGCCAGCAGCTTTGAACAGGGAAATTCACCCCTCCACTTT
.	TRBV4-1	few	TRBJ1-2	CASSQEGTGIYGYTF	TGCGCCAGCAGCCAAGAGGGAACAGGGATCTATGGCTACACCTTC
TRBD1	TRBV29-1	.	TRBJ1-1	CSALRRQGEAFF	TGCAGCGCCCTACGCCGACAGGGTGAAGCTTTCTTT
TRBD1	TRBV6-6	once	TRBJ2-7	CASSYQGARYSEQYF	TGTGCCAGCAGTTACCAGGGGGCTCGCTACTCCGAGCAGTACTTC